This entry lists 10 T cell receptor beta chains sequenced from one sample in a study of CD8 T cells in ankylosing spondylitis. TCRdb reanalysed the 5' RACE reads using MiXCR and keeps one entry per CDR3 protein. This table has under 170,000 distinct CDR3 sequences, around 43% appearing once. Sequencing used synovial fluid, either unsorted or a sorted T cell fraction (not recorded which). The receptors derive from a male donor with ankylosing spondylitis.

In this sample, this clonotype turned up a few times. The chain combines TRBV6-1 with TRBJ2-1, with a weak D call TRBD1 (6 bases). CDR1 MNHNS and CDR2 SASEGT come from the germline V gene. This CDR3 comprises 15 residues. Trimming left V 5 bases short and J 2 bases short, with 13 bases between. The CDR3, as DNA: TGTGCCAGCAGTACCGGGACACCACCCTACAATGAGCAGTTCTTC. This codes for CASSTGTPPYNEQFF.

V is TRBV7-4 and J is TRBJ1-1, with D unresolved. V lost 5 bases and J 1 base, leaving 14 bases between the germline ends. Germline V gene data show CDR1 as SGHVT and CDR2 as SQSDAQ. This CDR3 is built from 15 residues. CDR3 sequence: CASSAYSHPNTEAFF. For the CDR3, the DNA is TGTGCCAGCAGCGCATACAGTCACCCGAACACTGAAGCTTTCTTT.

This clonotype was seen more than once but under ten times. The DNA of the CDR3 is TGTGCCAGCAGCCACGGGGGCACGAACACTGAAGCTTTCTTT. It codes for CASSHGGTNTEAFF. The rearrangement uses TRBV12-3 or TRBV12-4 and TRBJ1-1; D might be TRBD1 (6 bases). The CDR3 spans 14 residues. The V end lost 6 bases, the J end lost 1 base, and 12 bases lay between the germline ends.

The CDR3 here is CASSFRSGRALETQYF. The DNA of the CDR3 is TGTGCCAGCAGTTTTCGTAGCGGGAGGGCCTTAGAGACCCAGTACTTC. The chain links TRBV12-3 or TRBV12-4 to TRBJ2-5, with TRBD2 matching 11 bases. V shed 3 bases, J shed 4 bases, and the junction held 7 bases outside the gene matches. The CDR3 has 16 amino acids.

At least ten counts were recorded for this clonotype. The chain links TRBV20-1 to TRBJ2-7, with no clear D. Between the trimmed V and J ends, which lost 5 bases and 6 bases, there was a span of 17 bases. The CDR3 sequence is 13 residues long. Germline V gene lookup returns CDR1 DFQATT and CDR2 SNEGSKA (reference sequence). The CDR3 DNA reads TGCAGTGCTTCACCCTGGCGGAGAAGCGAGCAGTACTTC. Translating it yields CSASPWRRSEQYF.

This chain uses TRBV12-3 or TRBV12-4 with TRBJ2-1; 8 nucleotides match TRBD1. J gave up 2 bases and V 3 bases, and 3 bases lay outside the gene matches. There are 15 residues in the CDR3. Here the CDR3 DNA reads TGTGCCAGCAGTTTCTCGGACAGGGCCTACAATGAGCAGTTCTTC. This codes for CASSFSDRAYNEQFF.

This chain joins TRBV12-3 or TRBV12-4 and TRBJ2-1, with TRBD2 matching over 8 bases. The CDR3 sequence is 19 residues long. The V segment lost 4 bases and the J segment 3 bases; nucleotides outside the gene matches: 17. The CDR3 protein is CASSSGDGAGTRVYNEQFF. CDR3 bases: TGTGCCAGCAGTTCCGGAGATGGCGCCGGGACTAGGGTCTACAATGAGCAGTTCTTC.

The sample holds a few counts of this clonotype. The gene calls are TRBV4-1 and TRBJ1-1; D not certain. In germline, CDR1 is MGHRA, CDR2 YSYEKL. V lost 0 bases and J 10 bases, leaving 12 bases between the germline ends. The CDR3 is made up of 13 amino acids. The CDR3 DNA reads TGCGCCAGCAGCCAAGACACAGCATTCGGAGCTTTCTTT. It encodes CASSQDTAFGAFF.

This clonotype was detected once. The J gene is TRBJ2-1, the V gene TRBV5-1; D is ambiguous. Germline CDR1 SGHRS, CDR2 YFSETQ. The CDR3 is 15 residues long. V was pared by 1 base and J by 2 bases, with 10 bases between. The CDR3 sequence: CASSLSSAPYNEQFF. The CDR3 nucleotides are TGCGCCAGCAGCTTGAGCAGCGCGCCCTACAATGAGCAGTTCTTC. The full variable domain, its missing parts supplied by reference TRBV5-1 and TRBJ2-1, is KAGVTQTPRYLIKTRGQQVTLSCSPISGHRSVSWYQQTPGQGLQFLFEYFSETQRNKGNFPGRFSGRQFSNSRSEMNVSTLELGDSALYLCASSLSSAPYNEQFFGPGTRLTVL.

This clonotype was observed a few times. In nucleotides, the CDR3 is TGCGCCAGCAGCGCCCGTACAGGGGAAGAGACCCAGTACTTC. Amino acid sequence: CASSARTGEETQYF. The J gene is TRBJ2-5, the V gene TRBV4-1; the match to TRBD1 covers 7 bases. The ends lost 5 bases at V and 3 bases at J; junction bases unmatched: 6. CDR1 is MGHRA and CDR2 is YSYEKL in the germline V gene. This CDR3 spans 14 amino acids.